Shown below are 8 T cell receptor beta chains from a single sample sequenced in a study of molecular identifiers for immune sequencing clone quantification. TCRdb reprocessed the PCR reads via MiXCR and lists one record per CDR3 protein. The data show 88,000 or so distinct CDR3 sequences, around 23% seen once. Sequenced: naive CD8+ T cells from blood, with Jurkat cell RNA spiked in. As for subset: FACS-sorted CD8+CD4-CCR7+CD45RA+ naive T cells. All receptors come from a human donor in good health. Some libraries in this study had Jurkat cell RNA spiked in.

The chain carries TRBV2 and TRBJ1-2, with 8 bases identical to TRBD1. V lost 7 bases, J lost 4 bases, and 11 bases stayed unmatched. The CDR3 runs 15 residues. Looked up from germline, CDR1 is SNHLY and CDR2 is FYNNEI. The CDR3, as DNA: TGTGCCAGCACCTCAGGGTCAGGGGGCGGCTATGGCTACACCTTC. Protein sequence: CASTSGSGGGYGYTF.

About this clonotype itself: A much larger clone differs from this one at a single base, so this may be a read error. The chain recombines TRBV13 with TRBJ1-4; possible D gene TRBD1, 6 bases. The V and J ends lost 7 bases and 5 bases respectively, with 14 bases between them. The CDR3 extends over 14 amino acids. The germline V gene has CDR1 PRHDT and CDR2 FYEKMQ (reference sequence). CDR3 DNA: TGTGCCAGCACCTCCCGGCAGGGGAATGAAAAACTGTTTTTT. It translates to CASTSRQGNEKLFF.

There are many counts of this clonotype. In nucleotides, the CDR3 is TGTGCCAGCAGCTTAGCCCAGGACGGACACAATGAGCAGTTCTTC. It yields the protein CASSLAQDGHNEQFF. The rearrangement uses TRBV7-2 and TRBJ2-1; D is ambiguous. Germline values: CDR1 SGHTA, CDR2 FQGNSA. The CDR3 contains 15 residues. Trimming pared 0 bases from V and 5 bases from J, leaving 11 bases between.

With regard to this clonotype: This may arise from a read error, as a much more abundant clone is one base away. V usage is TRBV6-5 and J usage is TRBJ1-1; D is ambiguous. With 0 bases removed from V and 6 bases from J, the gap between germline ends came to 8 bases. There are 13 residues in the CDR3. Germline CDR1 is MNHEY and CDR2 is SVGAGI. DNA for the CDR3: TGTGCCAGCAGTTACTCGAAGGTTGCTGAAGCTTTCTTT. Its translation is CASSYSKVAEAFF.

The chain employs TRBV7-9 and TRBJ2-1, with 11 bases lining up with TRBD2. The CDR3 runs to 16 residues. Losses at the gene ends were 6 bases for V and 5 bases for J; bases not matched to a gene: 9. The germline CDR1 and CDR2 sequences are SEHNR and FQNEAQ (reference sequence). CDR3 nucleotides: TGTGCCAGCAGTCAAAATAGCGGGGGGGCTAACAATGAGCAGTTCTTC. Its protein is CASSQNSGGANNEQFF.

This clonotype was seen only a few times. An end of the junction differs from the germline gene, which may be a read error. This sequence joins TRBV19 and TRBJ2-7; 10 positions match TRBD2. CDR1 LNHDA and CDR2 SQIVND come from the germline V gene (reference sequence). CDR3 length: 14 amino acids. The chain's CDR3 is CASSLAGADYEQHF. In DNA, the CDR3 is TGTGCCAGTAGTCTAGCGGGAGCGGACTACGAGCAGCACTTC.

About this clonotype: Since a much larger clone is just one base distant, this may be a read error. The J gene is TRBJ2-2, the V gene TRBV4-2; 10 nucleotides agree with TRBD2. With V trimmed by 6 bases and J by 7 bases, 11 bases remained unmatched. CDR3 length equals 16 residues. Germline CDR1 and CDR2: LGHNA and YNFKEQ. In nucleotides, the CDR3 is TGTGCCAGCAGACGAGAGCGGGAGGGCCAGGTCGGGGAGCTGTTTTTT. Amino acid sequence: CASRREREGQVGELFF.

This chain connects TRBV9 to TRBJ2-3, with D tentatively TRBD1 (6 bases). TRBJ1-5 explains the end of the DNA better; the J call may be wrong. The CDR3 extends over 17 amino acids. Germline V CDR1 and CDR2: SGDLS, YYNGEE. CDR3 in amino acids: CASSPLRGRPSTDTQHF. In DNA form, the CDR3 reads TGTGCCAGCAGCCCCCTTCGGGGGCGGCCAAGCACAGATACGCAGCATTTT.